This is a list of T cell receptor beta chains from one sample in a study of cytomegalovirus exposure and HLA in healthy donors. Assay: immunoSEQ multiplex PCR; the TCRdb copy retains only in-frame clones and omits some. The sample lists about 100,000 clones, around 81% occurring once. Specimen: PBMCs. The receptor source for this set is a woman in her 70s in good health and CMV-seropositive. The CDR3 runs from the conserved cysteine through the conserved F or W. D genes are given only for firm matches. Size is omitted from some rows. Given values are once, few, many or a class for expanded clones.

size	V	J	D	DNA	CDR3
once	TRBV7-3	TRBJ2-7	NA	TGTGCCAGCAGCCCTACTAGCTCATCAACCTACGAGCAGTACTTC	CASSPTSSSTYEQYF
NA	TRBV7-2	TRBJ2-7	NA	TGTGCCAGCAGCTTAGCGGAGGCTCTCTACGAGCAGTACTTC	CASSLAEALYEQYF
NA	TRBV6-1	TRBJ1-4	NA	TGTGCCAGCAGGGTACAGGGAACTAATGAAAAACTGTTTTTT	CASRVQGTNEKLFF
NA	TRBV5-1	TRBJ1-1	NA	TGCGCCAGCAGCTTGGTTCAGATGAACACTGAAGCTTTCTTT	CASSLVQMNTEAFF
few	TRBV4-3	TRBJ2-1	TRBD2	TGCGCCAGCAGCCAAGATGGGACTAAGCTCTCTGAGCAGTTCTTC	CASSQDGTKLSEQFF
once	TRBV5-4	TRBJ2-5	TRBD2	TGTGCCAGCAGCTCCCCCGCTAGCGGGAGTGTAGGAAAGACCCAGTACTTC	CASSSPASGSVGKTQYF
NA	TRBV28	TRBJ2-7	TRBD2	TGTGCCAGCAGATCTAGCGGGAGCTCCTACGAGCAGTACTTC	CASRSSGSSYEQYF
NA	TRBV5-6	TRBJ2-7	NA	TGTGCCAGCAGCCCACCCGGGGTCCCGGCCTACGAGCAGTACTTC	CASSPPGVPAYEQYF
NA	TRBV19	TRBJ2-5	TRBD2	TGTGCCAGTAGTGCCGGTCGAGGGGGCAGGGGGCTAGCGGGAGGTCAGGAGGAGACCCAGTACTTC	CASSAGRGGRGLAGGQEETQYF
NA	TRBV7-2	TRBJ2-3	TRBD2	TGTGCCAGCAGCTTAGCCCGGGGGGGCACAGATACGCAGTATTTT	CASSLARGGTDTQYF